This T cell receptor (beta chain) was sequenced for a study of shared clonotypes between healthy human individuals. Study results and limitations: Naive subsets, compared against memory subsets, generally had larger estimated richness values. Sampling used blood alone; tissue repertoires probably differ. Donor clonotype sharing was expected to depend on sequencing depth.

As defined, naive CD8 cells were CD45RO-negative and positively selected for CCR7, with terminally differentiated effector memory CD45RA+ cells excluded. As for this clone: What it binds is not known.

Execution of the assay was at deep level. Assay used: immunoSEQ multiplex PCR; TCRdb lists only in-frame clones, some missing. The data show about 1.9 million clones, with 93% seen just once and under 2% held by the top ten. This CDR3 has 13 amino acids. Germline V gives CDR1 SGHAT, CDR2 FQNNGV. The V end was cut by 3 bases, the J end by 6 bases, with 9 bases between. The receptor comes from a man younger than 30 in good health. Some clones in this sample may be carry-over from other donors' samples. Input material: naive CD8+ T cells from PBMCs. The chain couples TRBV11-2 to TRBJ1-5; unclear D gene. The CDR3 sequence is CASSLFPLQPQHF. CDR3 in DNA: TGTGCCAGCAGCTTGTTTCCGCTTCAGCCCCAGCATTTT. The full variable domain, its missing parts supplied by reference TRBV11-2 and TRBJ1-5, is EAGVAQSPRYKIIEKRQSVAFWCNPISGHATLYWYQQILGQGPKLLIQFQNNGVVDDSQLPKDRFSAERLKGVDSTLKIQPAKLEDSAVYLCASSLFPLQPQHFGDGTRLSIL.